The 14 T cell receptor beta chains below were found in one sample sequenced in a study of Ad26.COV2.S vaccination and SARS-CoV-2 variants. Treatment: roughly 20 received Ad26.COV2.S at low or high dose, single or two shots; 5 received placebo; per-sample allocation not given. Material that was analyzed had been drawn on day 63 after the first vaccine or placebo injection. Profiling relied on immunoSEQ multiplex PCR, and the TCRdb table lists in-frame clones only, not all of them. The data hold 250,000 to 300,000 clones, with 87% observed a single time. Sequencing used peripheral blood, obtained in a trial of Ad26.COV2.S vaccine versus placebo. These receptor sequences come from a person between 18 and 59 years old who received the Ad26.COV2.S COVID-19 vaccine or a placebo.

The chain is built from TRBV19 and TRBJ1-3; 7 bases map to TRBD1. Germline CDR1 reads LNHDA; CDR2 reads SQIVND (reference sequence). The CDR3 covers 13 residues. Trimming removed 5 bases from V and 5 bases from J; junction bases left unmatched: 3. For the CDR3, the DNA is TGTGCCAGTAGTCCGGACAGGAGAAACACCATATATTTT. Encoded protein: CASSPDRRNTIYF.

The J gene is TRBJ2-5, the V gene TRBV12-5; D is perhaps TRBD1 or TRBD2 (6 bases each). V was clipped by 7 bases and J by 5 bases, with 20 bases between them. The V gene's germline CDR1 is LGHNT and CDR2 FRNRAP. The CDR3 is 15 amino acids. Here the CDR3 reads CASAPLAYQGETQYF. The CDR3 DNA sequence: TGTGCTAGTGCGCCACTAGCCTATCAGGGGGAGACCCAGTACTTC.

This chain connects TRBV3-1 (or the pseudogene TRBV3-2) to TRBJ2-2; TRBD1 might be the D (6 bases). The germline gives CDR1 LGHDT, CDR2 YNNKEL (reference sequence). The CDR3 totals 15 residues. Between the trimmed V and J ends, which lost 2 bases and 6 bases, there was a span of 13 bases. CDR3 loop: CASSQPGAYSGELFF. The CDR3 bases are TGTGCCAGCAGCCAACCAGGGGCCTACTCCGGGGAGCTGTTTTTT.

The gene calls are TRBV3-1 (or the pseudogene TRBV3-2) and TRBJ2-4, with 9 positions matching TRBD2. Germline trimming cut 8 bases from V and 4 bases from J; bases unmatched to any gene: 6. The CDR3 is made up of 14 amino acids. CDR1 is LGHDT and CDR2 is YNNKEL in the germline V gene (reference sequence). CDR3 bases: TGTGCCAGCGCCCGACTAGCGGTTAAAAACATTCAGTACTTC. As protein: CASARLAVKNIQYF.

The genes are TRBV5-8 and TRBJ1-2; D gene uncertain. V lost 0 bases and J 0 bases, leaving 9 bases between the germline ends. The CDR3 is 15 amino acids. Germline CDR1 SGHTS, CDR2 YDEGEE. The chain's CDR3 is CASSLEISSNYGYTF. DNA for the CDR3: TGTGCCAGCAGCTTGGAGATCAGCTCTAACTATGGCTACACCTTC.

V gene TRBV7-2 combines with J gene TRBJ1-3; no definite D call. In germline, CDR1 is SGHTA, CDR2 FQGNSA. Trimming left V 1 base short and J 4 bases short, with 11 bases between. The CDR3 covers 15 residues. Here the CDR3 DNA reads TGTGCCAGCAGCTTAGAGTCCACCCAAGGAAACACCATATATTTT. Its protein is CASSLESTQGNTIYF.

The V and J genes are TRBV15 and TRBJ2-5, with D possibly TRBD1 on 5 matching bases. CDR3 length: 12 residues. V was cut by 8 bases and J by 3 bases, with 10 bases left in between. Germline values: CDR1 LNHNV, CDR2 YYDKDF (reference sequence). The CDR3 here is CATALGEETQYF. The CDR3 coding sequence is TGTGCCACCGCTTTAGGGGAAGAGACCCAGTACTTC.

CDR3 region: CASSWEAGVAEVTQYF. The CDR3 DNA follows: TGTGCCAGCAGCTGGGAAGCGGGGGTCGCCGAGGTGACCCAGTACTTC. The chain uses TRBV7-2 and TRBJ2-5; 8 nucleotides align to TRBD2. The CDR3 runs to 16 residues. J was trimmed by 7 bases and V by 4 bases; bases with no gene match: 14. Per germline, CDR1 SGHTA and CDR2 FQGNSA.

The chain uses TRBV21-1 and TRBJ2-7. TRBV21-1 is termed a pseudogene. This CDR3 spans 12 amino acids. In DNA, the CDR3 is TGTGCCAGCAGCAAAAAAACCTACGAGCAGTACTTC. It specifies CASSKKTYEQYF.

The chain carries TRBV19 and TRBJ2-3; 8 bases match TRBD1. Losses at the gene ends were 6 bases for V and 3 bases for J; bases not matched to a gene: 8. CDR3 length: 15 amino acids. From germline, CDR1 is LNHDA and CDR2 SQIVND (reference sequence). The CDR3 sequence: CASSSGGLGTDTQYF. The CDR3 region has the DNA TGTGCCAGTAGCTCAGGGGGCTTAGGGACAGATACGCAGTATTTT.

This sequence joins TRBV6-2 or TRBV6-3 and TRBJ1-2, with TRBD1 matching over 7 bases. V lost 2 bases to trimming and J lost 3 bases; unmatched junction nucleotides: 0. Germline CDR1 reads MNHEY; CDR2 reads SVGEGT. This CDR3 region has 13 residues. For the CDR3, the DNA is TGTGCCAGCAGTTACACAGGGGACTATGGCTACACCTTC. Residues: CASSYTGDYGYTF.

This chain connects TRBV30 to TRBJ1-5, with D unclear. V lost 0 bases and J lost 4, with 10 bases in between. CDR1 GTSNPN and CDR2 SVGIG come from the germline V gene (reference sequence). This CDR3 has 14 residues. CDR3 protein: CAWSVGRLNQPQHF. The CDR3 region has the DNA TGTGCCTGGAGTGTGGGCAGACTTAATCAGCCCCAGCATTTT.

The chain recombines TRBV6-2 or TRBV6-3 with TRBJ2-1; 10 bases match TRBD2. CDR3 length: 18 residues. The V gene end was trimmed by 2 bases and the J gene end by 5 bases; junction bases not matched to a gene: 12. Per germline, CDR1 MNHEY and CDR2 SVGEGT. The CDR3 nucleotides read TGTGCCAGCAGTTACACCCCCCCGGGACTAGCGCAAAACAATGAGCAGTTCTTC. The encoded protein is CASSYTPPGLAQNNEQFF.

The CDR3 sequence: CASSQEQGTSGSSYEQYF. The CDR3 nucleotides are TGCGCCAGCAGCCAAGAACAGGGGACTAGCGGGAGCTCCTACGAGCAGTACTTC. The chain combines TRBV4-1 with TRBJ2-7, with 14 nucleotides matching TRBD2. The germline V gene has CDR1 MGHRA and CDR2 YSYEKL. The ends lost 0 bases at V and 0 bases at J; junction bases unmatched: 4. The CDR3 is made up of 18 amino acids.